The clone carrying this T cell receptor beta chain was recorded once. The sample originates from a study of blood T cell repertoires in COVID-19. For the study at large: Acute and convalescent COVID-19 specimens originated in the United States, Italy and Spain.

How the authors handled the data: Estimation of nucleated cell counts was performed using reference gene primer amplification. Some clones are missing from TCRdb's copy, which holds only in-frame ones; the method was immunoSEQ multiplex PCR. V, J and clone size are those of that table, while D and trimming were read from the DNA. The sample lists 450,000 to 500,000 clones, roughly 85% occurring once. CDR1 SGHNT and CDR2 YYREEE come from the germline V gene (reference sequence). J was trimmed by 5 bases and V by 2 bases; bases with no gene match: 5. This CDR3 has 14 amino acids. Input material: peripheral blood. This TCR was sampled from a human donor in a cohort sampled during active COVID-19. The V gene is TRBV5-4, the J gene TRBJ1-1, with 8 nucleotides matching TRBD1. The DNA for the CDR3 is TGTGCCAGCAGCTTCCCAGGGGGCGAGACTGAAGCTTTCTTT. Protein sequence: CASSFPGGETEAFF.